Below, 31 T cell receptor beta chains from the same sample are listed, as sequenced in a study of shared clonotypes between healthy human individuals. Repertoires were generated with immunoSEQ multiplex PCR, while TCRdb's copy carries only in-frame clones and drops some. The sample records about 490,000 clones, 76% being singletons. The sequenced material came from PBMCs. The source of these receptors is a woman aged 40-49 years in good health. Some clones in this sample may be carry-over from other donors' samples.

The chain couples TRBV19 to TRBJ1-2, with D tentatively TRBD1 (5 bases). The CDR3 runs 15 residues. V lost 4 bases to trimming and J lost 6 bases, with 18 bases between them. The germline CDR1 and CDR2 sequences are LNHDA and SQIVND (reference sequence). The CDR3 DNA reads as TGTGCCAGTAGTAGCCACCCGGGACGGACGAATGGCTACACCTTC. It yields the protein CASSSHPGRTNGYTF.

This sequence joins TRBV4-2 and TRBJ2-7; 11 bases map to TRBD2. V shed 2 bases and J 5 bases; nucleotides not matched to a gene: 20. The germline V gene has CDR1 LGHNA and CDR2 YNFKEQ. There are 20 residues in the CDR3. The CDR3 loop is CASSQSTGGGNSGRADEQYF. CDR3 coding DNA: TGTGCCAGCAGCCAATCGACAGGGGGAGGTAATAGCGGGAGGGCCGACGAGCAGTACTTC.

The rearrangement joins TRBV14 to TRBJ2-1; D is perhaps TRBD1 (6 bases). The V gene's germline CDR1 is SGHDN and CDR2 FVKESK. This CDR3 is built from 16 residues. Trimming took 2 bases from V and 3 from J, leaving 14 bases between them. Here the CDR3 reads CASSQRTGRRYNEQFF. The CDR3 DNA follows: TGTGCCAGCAGCCAACGCACAGGGCGTCGCTACAATGAGCAGTTCTTC.

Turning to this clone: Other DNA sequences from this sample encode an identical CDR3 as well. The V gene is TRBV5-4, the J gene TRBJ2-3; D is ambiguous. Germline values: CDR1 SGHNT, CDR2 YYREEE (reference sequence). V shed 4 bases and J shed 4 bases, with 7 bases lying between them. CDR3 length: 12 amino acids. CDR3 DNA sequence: TGTGCCAGCAGCCTCTCGGCAGATACGCAGTATTTT. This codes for CASSLSADTQYF.

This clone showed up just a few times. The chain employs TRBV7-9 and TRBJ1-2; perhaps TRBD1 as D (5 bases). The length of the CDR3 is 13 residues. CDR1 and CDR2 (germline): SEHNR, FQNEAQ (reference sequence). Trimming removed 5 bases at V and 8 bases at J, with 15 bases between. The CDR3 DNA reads TGTGCCAGCAGCCCCGCAGGGTTGTGGGGCTACACCTTC. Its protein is CASSPAGLWGYTF. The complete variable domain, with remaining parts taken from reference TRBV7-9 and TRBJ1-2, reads DTGVSQNPRHKITKRGQNVTFRCDPISEHNRLYWYRQTLGQGPEFLTYFQNEAQLEKSRLLSDRFSAERPKGSFSTLEIQRTEQGDSAMYLCASSPAGLWGYTFGSGTRLTVV.

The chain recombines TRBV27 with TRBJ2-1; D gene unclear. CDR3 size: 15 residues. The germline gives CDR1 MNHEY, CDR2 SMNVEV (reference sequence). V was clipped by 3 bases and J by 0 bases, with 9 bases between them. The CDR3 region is CASSLRPISYNEQFF. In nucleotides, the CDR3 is TGTGCCAGCAGTTTGCGGCCTATCTCCTACAATGAGCAGTTCTTC.

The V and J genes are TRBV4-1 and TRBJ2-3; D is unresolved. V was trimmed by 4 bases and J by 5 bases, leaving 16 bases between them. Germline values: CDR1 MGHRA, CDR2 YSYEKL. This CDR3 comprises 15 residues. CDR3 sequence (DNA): TGCGCCAGCAGCCCTGGGGTATCACCACTAGATACGCAGTATTTT. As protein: CASSPGVSPLDTQYF.

The CDR3 here is CASSSTRGLEQFF. CDR3 DNA sequence: TGTGCCAGCAGCTCCACCCGCGGCTTAGAGCAGTTCTTC. This chain joins TRBV7-6 and TRBJ2-1, with unresolved D. This CDR3 has 13 amino acids. Germline V CDR1 and CDR2: SGHVS, FNYEAQ. With 4 bases removed from V and 10 bases from J, the gap between germline ends came to 14 bases.

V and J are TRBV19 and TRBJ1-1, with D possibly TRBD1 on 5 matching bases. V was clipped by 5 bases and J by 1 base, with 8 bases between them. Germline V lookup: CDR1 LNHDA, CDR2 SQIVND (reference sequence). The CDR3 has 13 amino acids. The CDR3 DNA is TGTGCCAGTAGTTTGGACAAGAACACTGAAGCTTTCTTT. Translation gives CASSLDKNTEAFF.

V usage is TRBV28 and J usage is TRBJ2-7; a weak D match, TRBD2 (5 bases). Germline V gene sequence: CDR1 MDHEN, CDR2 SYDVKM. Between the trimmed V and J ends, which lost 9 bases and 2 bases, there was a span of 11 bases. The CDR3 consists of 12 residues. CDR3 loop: CASKRFAYEQYF. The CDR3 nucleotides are TGTGCCAGTAAGCGGTTTGCCTACGAGCAGTACTTC.

CDR3 amino acids: CASRTPASGGEGEQYF. The CDR3 DNA reads as TGTGCCAGCAGGACCCCCGCTAGCGGTGGGGAGGGCGAGCAGTACTTC. The V gene is TRBV28, the J gene TRBJ2-7; TRBD2 aligns across 7 bases. Germline lookup yields CDR1 MDHEN and CDR2 SYDVKM. The CDR3 contains 16 residues. Unmatched junction bases numbered 17, after V lost 6 bases and J lost 6 bases.

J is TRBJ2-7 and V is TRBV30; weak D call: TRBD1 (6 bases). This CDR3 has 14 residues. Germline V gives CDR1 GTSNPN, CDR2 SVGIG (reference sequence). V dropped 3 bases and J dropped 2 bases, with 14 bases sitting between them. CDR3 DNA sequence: TGTGCCTGGAGAAGGTCCTGGGACACCTACGAGCAGTACTTC. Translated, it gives CAWRRSWDTYEQYF.

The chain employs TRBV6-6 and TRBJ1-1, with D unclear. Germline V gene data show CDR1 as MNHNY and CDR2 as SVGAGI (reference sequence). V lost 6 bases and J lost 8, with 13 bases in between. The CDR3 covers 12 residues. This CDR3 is CASSHPDGEAFF. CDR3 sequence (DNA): TGTGCCAGCAGCCACCCGGACGGGGAAGCTTTCTTT.

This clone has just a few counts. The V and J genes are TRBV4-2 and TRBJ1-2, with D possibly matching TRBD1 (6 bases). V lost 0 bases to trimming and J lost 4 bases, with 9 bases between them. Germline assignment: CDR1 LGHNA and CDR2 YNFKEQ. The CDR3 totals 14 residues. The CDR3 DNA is TGTGCCAGCAGCCAAGATAGGACAGCCTATGGCTACACCTTC. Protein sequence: CASSQDRTAYGYTF.

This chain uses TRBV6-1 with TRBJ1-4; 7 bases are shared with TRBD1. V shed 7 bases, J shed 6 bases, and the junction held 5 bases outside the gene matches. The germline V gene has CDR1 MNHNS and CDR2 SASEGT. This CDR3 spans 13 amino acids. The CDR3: CASTRDRDEKLFF. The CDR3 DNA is TGTGCCAGCACCCGGGACAGAGATGAAAAACTGTTTTTT.

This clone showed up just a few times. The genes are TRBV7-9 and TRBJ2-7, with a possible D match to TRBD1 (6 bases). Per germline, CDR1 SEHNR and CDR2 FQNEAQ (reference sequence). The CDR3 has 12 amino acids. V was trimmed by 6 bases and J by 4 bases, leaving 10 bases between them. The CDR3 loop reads CASRTQGYEQYF. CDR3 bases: TGTGCCAGCAGAACCCAGGGGTACGAGCAGTACTTC.

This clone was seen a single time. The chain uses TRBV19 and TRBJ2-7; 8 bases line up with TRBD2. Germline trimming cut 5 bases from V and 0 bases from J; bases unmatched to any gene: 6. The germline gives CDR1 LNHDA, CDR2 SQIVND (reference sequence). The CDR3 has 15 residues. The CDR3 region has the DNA TGTGCCAGTAGTGGTATAGCGGGAAGCTCCTACGAGCAGTACTTC. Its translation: CASSGIAGSSYEQYF. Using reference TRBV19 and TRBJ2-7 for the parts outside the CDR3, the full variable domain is DGGITQSPKYLFRKEGQNVTLSCEQNLNHDAMYWYRQDPGQGLRLIYYSQIVNDFQKGDIAEGYSVSREKKESFPLTVTSAQKNPTAFYLCASSGIAGSSYEQYFGPGTRLTVT.

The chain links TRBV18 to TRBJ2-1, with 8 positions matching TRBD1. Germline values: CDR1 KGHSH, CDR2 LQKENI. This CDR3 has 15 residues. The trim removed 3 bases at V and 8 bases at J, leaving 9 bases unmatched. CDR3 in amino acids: CASSPRQGTGDEQFF. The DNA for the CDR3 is TGTGCCAGCTCACCGCGACAGGGGACTGGGGATGAGCAGTTCTTC.

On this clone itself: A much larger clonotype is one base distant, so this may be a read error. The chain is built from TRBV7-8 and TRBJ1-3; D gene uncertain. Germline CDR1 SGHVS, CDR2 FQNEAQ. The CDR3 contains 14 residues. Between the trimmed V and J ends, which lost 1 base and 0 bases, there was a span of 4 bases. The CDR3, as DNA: TGTGCCAGCAGCTTAGGGGGCTCTGGAAACACCATATATTTT. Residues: CASSLGGSGNTIYF.

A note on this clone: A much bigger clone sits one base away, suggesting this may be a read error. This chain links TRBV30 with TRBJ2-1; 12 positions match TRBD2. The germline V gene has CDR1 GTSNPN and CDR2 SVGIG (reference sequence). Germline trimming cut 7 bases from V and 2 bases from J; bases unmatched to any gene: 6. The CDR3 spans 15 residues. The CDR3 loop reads CAFGLAGRPYNEQFF. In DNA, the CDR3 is TGTGCCTTTGGACTAGCGGGACGACCCTACAATGAGCAGTTCTTC. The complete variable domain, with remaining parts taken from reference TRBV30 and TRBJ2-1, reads SQTIHQWPATLVQPVGSPLSLECTVEGTSNPNLYWYRQAAGRGLQLLFYSVGIGQISSEVPQNLSASRPQDRQFILSSKKLLLSDSGFYLCAFGLAGRPYNEQFFGPGTRLTVL.

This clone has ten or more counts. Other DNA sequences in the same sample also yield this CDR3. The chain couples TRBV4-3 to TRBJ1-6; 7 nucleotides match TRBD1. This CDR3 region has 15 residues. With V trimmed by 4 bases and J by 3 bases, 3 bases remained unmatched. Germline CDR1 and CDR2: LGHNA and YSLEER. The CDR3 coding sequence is TGCGCCAGCAGCCTCGGGACAGTCTATAATTCACCCCTCCACTTT. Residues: CASSLGTVYNSPLHF.

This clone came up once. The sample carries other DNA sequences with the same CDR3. CDR3: CASSLGDRGSYEQYF. The CDR3 coding sequence is TGCGCCAGCAGCTTGGGGGACAGGGGCTCCTACGAGCAGTACTTC. The V gene is TRBV5-1, the J gene TRBJ2-7; 10 nucleotides match TRBD1. CDR3 length: 15 amino acids. V lost 0 bases, J lost 0 bases, and 0 bases stayed unmatched. Per germline, CDR1 SGHRS and CDR2 YFSETQ.

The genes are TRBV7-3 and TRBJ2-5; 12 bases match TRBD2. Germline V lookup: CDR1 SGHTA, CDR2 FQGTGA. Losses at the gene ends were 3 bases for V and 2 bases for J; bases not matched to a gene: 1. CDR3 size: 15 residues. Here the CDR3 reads CASSLGLAGQETQYF. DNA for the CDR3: TGTGCCAGCAGCTTGGGACTAGCGGGTCAAGAGACCCAGTACTTC.

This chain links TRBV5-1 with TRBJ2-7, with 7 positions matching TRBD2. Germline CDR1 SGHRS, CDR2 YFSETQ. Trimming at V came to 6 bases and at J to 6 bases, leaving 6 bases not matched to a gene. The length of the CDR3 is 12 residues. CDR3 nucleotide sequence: TGCGCCAGCATTTCACCGGGAGGCGAGCAGTACTTC. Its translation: CASISPGGEQYF.

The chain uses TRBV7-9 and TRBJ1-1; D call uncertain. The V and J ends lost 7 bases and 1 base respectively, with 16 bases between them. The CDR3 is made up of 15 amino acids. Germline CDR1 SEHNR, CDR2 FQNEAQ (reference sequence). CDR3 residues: CASTIVLGSNTEAFF. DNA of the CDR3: TGTGCCAGCACCATAGTACTGGGGTCGAACACTGAAGCTTTCTTT.

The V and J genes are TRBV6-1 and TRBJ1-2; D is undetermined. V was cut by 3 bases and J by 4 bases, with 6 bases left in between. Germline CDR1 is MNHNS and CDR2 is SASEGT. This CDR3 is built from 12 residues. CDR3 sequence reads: CASSDRVYGYTF. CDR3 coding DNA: TGTGCCAGCAGTGACCGGGTCTATGGCTACACCTTC.

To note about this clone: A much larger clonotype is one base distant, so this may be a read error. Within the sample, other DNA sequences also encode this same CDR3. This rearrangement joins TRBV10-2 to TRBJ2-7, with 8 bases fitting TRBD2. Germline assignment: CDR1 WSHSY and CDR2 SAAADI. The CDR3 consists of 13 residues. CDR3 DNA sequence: TGCGCCAGCCGTGTAGCGGGAAGCAACGAGCAATACTTC. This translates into CASRVAGSNEQYF.

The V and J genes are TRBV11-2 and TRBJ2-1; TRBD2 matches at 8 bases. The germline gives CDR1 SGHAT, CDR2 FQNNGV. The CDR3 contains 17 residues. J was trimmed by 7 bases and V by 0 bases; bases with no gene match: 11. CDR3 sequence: CASSLDLRSGSWNEQFF. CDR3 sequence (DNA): TGTGCCAGCAGCTTAGACCTAAGGAGCGGGAGTTGGAATGAGCAGTTCTTC.

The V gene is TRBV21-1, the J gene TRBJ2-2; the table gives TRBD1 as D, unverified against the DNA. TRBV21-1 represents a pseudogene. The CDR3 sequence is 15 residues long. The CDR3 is CASSKAAENTGELFF. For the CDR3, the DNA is TGTGCCAGCAGCAAAGCGGCAGAAAACACCGGGGAGCTGTTTTTT.

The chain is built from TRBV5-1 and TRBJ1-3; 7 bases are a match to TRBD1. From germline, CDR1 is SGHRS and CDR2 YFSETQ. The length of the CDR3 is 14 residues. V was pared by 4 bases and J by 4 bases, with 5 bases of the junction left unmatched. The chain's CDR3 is CASSTTGVGNTIYF. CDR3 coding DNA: TGCGCCAGCAGCACTACAGGGGTGGGAAACACCATATATTTT.

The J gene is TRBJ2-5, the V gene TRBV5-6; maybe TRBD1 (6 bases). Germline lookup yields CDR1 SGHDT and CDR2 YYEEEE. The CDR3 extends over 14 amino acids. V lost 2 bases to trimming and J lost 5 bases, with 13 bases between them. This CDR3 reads CASSFGQLRETQYF. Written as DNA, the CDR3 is TGTGCCAGCAGCTTTGGACAGCTACGGGAGACCCAGTACTTC.